This T cell receptor (beta chain) was retrieved from a study of CD8 T cells in Susac syndrome. Germline assignment: CDR1 GTSNPN and CDR2 SVGIG (reference sequence). There are 15 residues in the CDR3. Deletions cut 0 bases from V and 0 bases from J, with 9 bases between. When the RNA was reverse transcribed, random hexamers were used with an input of roughly 0.45 to 1 ug. TCRdb recomputed calls from the immunoSEQ multiplex PCR reads with MiXCR, one row per CDR3 protein. The sample yields some 180,000 distinct CDR3 sequences, about 95% seen once. The sequence derives from a human donor in good health. The chain uses TRBV30 and TRBJ2-1; D ambiguous. Material for sequencing was CD4+ T cells from PBMCs. The CDR3 DNA follows: TGTGCCTGGAGTGTCTCCCAACTCTCCTACAATGAGCAGTTCTTC. This gives the protein CAWSVSQLSYNEQFF. The full variable domain, with the rest looked up from reference TRBV30 and TRBJ2-1, is SQTIHQWPATLVQPVGSPLSLECTVEGTSNPNLYWYRQAAGRGLQLLFYSVGIGQISSEVPQNLSASRPQDRQFILSSKKLLLSDSGFYLCAWSVSQLSYNEQFFGPGTRLTVL.